This T cell receptor beta chain stems from a study of patients and donors after allogeneic stem cell transplantation. This CDR3 contains 15 residues. V dropped 2 bases and J dropped 0; count of bases not matched to a gene: 4. CDR1 and CDR2 (germline): SGHKS, YYEKEE (reference sequence). TCRdb re-called the RT-PCR reads through MiXCR, storing one row per CDR3 protein. Of approximately 200,000 distinct CDR3 sequences listed, more than 35% are singletons. This rearrangement joins TRBV5-5 to TRBJ2-7; 8 positions agree with TRBD1. Sequencing was performed on blood, either unsorted or a sorted T cell fraction (not recorded which). The TCR sequence derives from a human donor who was either an allogeneic HSCT recipient or a stem cell or donor lymphocyte infusion donor (not recorded which). It is not recorded whose cells these are; they may come from a transplant donor. Written as DNA, the CDR3 is TGTGCCAGCAGCTTATCGGACAGGGCCTCCTACGAGCAGTACTTC. It encodes CASSLSDRASYEQYF.